This TCR beta chain appears in the sequencing data of a study of response to subunit inactivated influenza vaccine. With regard to this clonotype: As yet, its antigen is unknown.

The germline CDR1 and CDR2 sequences are MNHNS and SASEGT. V gave up 7 bases and J gave up 0 bases; unmatched junction bases: 5. The CDR3 sequence is 15 residues long. General study findings and limits: Every seasonal influenza vaccination brings in few new T cells, the authors suggested.

Via MiXCR, TCRdb re-called the RT-PCR reads, giving one row per CDR3 protein. The repertoire consists of around 570,000 distinct CDR3 sequences, with roughly 8.2% occurring once and the leading ten covering around 13%. The sample was PBMCs from blood, taken less than 30 months after vaccination. The chain combines TRBV6-1 with TRBJ2-3, with 9 bases fitting TRBD1. The source of this sequence is a man aged 50 to 75 who received an inactivated influenza vaccine. This CDR3 is CASTLGQGSTDTQYF. The DNA for the CDR3 is TGTGCCAGCACCCTAGGACAGGGGAGCACAGATACGCAGTATTTT.